These T cell receptor beta chains were read from a single sample in a study of T cells in Graves' hyperthyroidism and ophthalmopathy. TCRdb re-called the multiplex PCR reads with MiXCR, one entry per CDR3 protein. This table holds a few hundred thousand distinct CDR3 sequences, 35% to 55% found once. The sequenced sample was peripheral blood or thyroid tissue (not recorded which). All receptors derive from a woman under 30 with Graves' hyperthyroidism. Each CDR3 is given with its conserved first and last residue.

j_gene	v_gene	CDR3aa
TRBJ1-2	TRBV2	CASSVTGQGYTF
TRBJ1-2	TRBV7-2	CASSFGNYGYTF
TRBJ1-5	TRBV2	CASSRGGKPQHF
TRBJ1-5	TRBV29-1	CSARQGEGQPQHF
TRBJ1-1	TRBV9	CASSVRPLGPGTEAFF
TRBJ1-2	TRBV20-1	CSAREGAGGWTEANYGYTF
TRBJ1-2	TRBV5-6	CASVRGPSYGYTF
TRBJ1-1	TRBV5-8	CASSSGQFRGEAFF
TRBJ2-5	TRBV3-1	CASSQEGEETQYF
TRBJ1-1	TRBV12-3/TRBV12-4	CASRQKTGHTEAFF
TRBJ2-1	TRBV15	CATSSSKGPYNERFF
TRBJ2-2	TRBV20-1	CSASGTGGTGELFF
TRBJ1-2	TRBV20-1	CSARVSAGGYTF
TRBJ1-6	TRBV11-3	CASSSSGGAGSPLHF
TRBJ2-7	TRBV20-1	CSARDLYGTPKGEQYF
TRBJ1-4	TRBV10-3	CAISEQATGGNEKLFF